Listed below are T cell receptor beta chains from one sample, sequenced in a study of cytomegalovirus exposure and HLA in healthy donors. TCRdb keeps only in-frame clones here, not all; method: immunoSEQ multiplex PCR. Of some 60,000 clones in the sample, 65% to 90% were seen once. The sequenced sample was PBMCs. The receptor source for this set is a female donor in good health and CMV-seronegative. CDR3s include the opening cysteine and the closing phenylalanine or tryptophan. Each record gives: V gene, J gene, clone size, D gene, CDR3 DNA, CDR3 protein. D genes are given only for firm matches. Expanded clones get a size class; other rows say once, few or many, or leave the size out.

V: TRBV10-3
J: TRBJ2-6
size: .
D: .
DNA: TGTGCCATCAGTGATGCGGGAACCCCGATACCTTCTTATGAGGCCAACGTCCTGACTTTC
CDR3: CAISDAGTPIPSYEANVLTF

V: TRBV7-8
J: TRBJ1-4
size: .
D: TRBD1
DNA: TGTGCCAGCTCTCGACAGGGGGCGACTGAAAAACTGTTTTTT
CDR3: CASSRQGATEKLFF

V: TRBV27
J: TRBJ2-3
size: .
D: TRBD2
DNA: TGTGCCAGCAGTAGTCGGACTAGCGTTAGCACAGATACGCAGTATTTT
CDR3: CASSSRTSVSTDTQYF

V: TRBV7-8
J: TRBJ2-7
size: .
D: .
DNA: TGTGCCAGCAGCTTAGTCCAGGGGGGCGACGAGCAGTACTTC
CDR3: CASSLVQGGDEQYF

V: TRBV5-1
J: TRBJ1-2
size: few
D: .
DNA: TGCGCCAGCAGCTTGGAAGAGAACTATGGCTACACCTTC
CDR3: CASSLEENYGYTF

V: TRBV27
J: TRBJ2-7
size: .
D: TRBD2
DNA: TGTGCCAGCAGTTTATCTGTAGCGGGAGTGCGGGAGCAGTACTTC
CDR3: CASSLSVAGVREQYF

V: TRBV4-3
J: TRBJ2-1
size: few
D: TRBD1
DNA: TGCGCCAGCAGCCAACCGAAACGGGACAGGCCGAACAATGAGCAGTTCTTC
CDR3: CASSQPKRDRPNNEQFF

V: TRBV6-1
J: TRBJ2-1
size: .
D: .
DNA: TGTGCCAGCAGATTCACAGGGGGGGGCGAGCAGTTCTTC
CDR3: CASRFTGGGEQFF

V: TRBV10-3
J: TRBJ2-5
size: .
D: .
DNA: TGTGCCATCAGCCAGGGACTTAAAGAGACCCAGTACTTC
CDR3: CAISQGLKETQYF

V: TRBV30
J: TRBJ2-5
size: .
D: TRBD1
DNA: TGTGCCTGGAGTAAGGGGGCAGGGAGAGAGACCCAGTACTTC
CDR3: CAWSKGAGRETQYF

V: TRBV25-1
J: TRBJ1-4
size: .
D: TRBD1
DNA: TGTGCCAGCGGCCCGTCCCTGGGACAGGGCGGGAACGAAAAACTGTTTTTT
CDR3: CASGPSLGQGGNEKLFF

V: TRBV19
J: TRBJ2-7
size: .
D: TRBD2
DNA: TGTGCCAGTAGTATAGGAATAGCGGGAGGGATCGGCGAGCAGTACTTC
CDR3: CASSIGIAGGIGEQYF

V: TRBV27
J: TRBJ2-3
size: .
D: .
DNA: TGTGCCAGCAGGGAGATGAGCACAGATACGCAGTATTTT
CDR3: CASREMSTDTQYF

V: TRBV7-7
J: TRBJ2-2
size: .
D: TRBD2
DNA: TGTGCTAGCAGCCCCCAAGCAATGGCGGGGGCGAACACCGGGGAGCTGTTTTTT
CDR3: CASSPQAMAGANTGELFF

V: TRBV5-1
J: TRBJ2-3
size: .
D: .
DNA: TGCGCCAGCAGCTTGGGACCGAGCGCCAGCACAGATACGCAGTATTTT
CDR3: CASSLGPSASTDTQYF

V: TRBV27
J: TRBJ2-7
size: .
D: .
DNA: TGTGCCAGCAGTTTTCCTACCGGCTCCTACGAGCAGTACTTC
CDR3: CASSFPTGSYEQYF

V: TRBV27
J: TRBJ2-6
size: .
D: TRBD1
DNA: TGTGCCAGCAGAACAACAGGGGCCAACGGCCTGACTTTC
CDR3: CASRTTGANGLTF

V: TRBV11-2
J: TRBJ2-1
size: .
D: TRBD2
DNA: TGTGCCAGCAGCCCAACACGGGGGGGCTTTTACAATGAGCAGTTCTTC
CDR3: CASSPTRGGFYNEQFF

V: TRBV9
J: TRBJ2-5
size: .
D: TRBD1
DNA: TGTGCCAGCAGCGAGGACAGGGGATCAGAGACCCAGTACTTC
CDR3: CASSEDRGSETQYF

V: TRBV5-4
J: TRBJ2-1
size: few
D: TRBD2
DNA: TGTGCCAGCAGCTTGGGGGGAGCGGGGGGGCGGTCCTACAATGAGCAGTTCTTC
CDR3: CASSLGGAGGRSYNEQFF

V: TRBV27
J: TRBJ2-3
size: once
D: TRBD2
DNA: TGTGCCAGCAGCGCGGTAGGGGAGGGGAAAGATACGCAGTATTTT
CDR3: CASSAVGEGKDTQYF

V: TRBV7-6
J: TRBJ1-1
size: once
D: TRBD1
DNA: TGTGCCAGCAGCTTAGCTCAGGGGGCTACTGAAGCTTTCTTT
CDR3: CASSLAQGATEAFF

V: TRBV7-2
J: TRBJ2-5
size: .
D: .
DNA: TGTGCCAGCAGCTTAGGTCCGGATTTAGGGGGCCAAGAGACCCAGTACTTC
CDR3: CASSLGPDLGGQETQYF

V: TRBV4-3
J: TRBJ2-4
size: .
D: .
DNA: TGCGCCAGCAGCCAAGATGGACTAGCCAAAAACATTCAGTACTTC
CDR3: CASSQDGLAKNIQYF

V: TRBV18
J: TRBJ1-1
size: .
D: .
DNA: TGTGCCAGCTCACCAGGGAGACAGGAAATACAAGCTTTCTTT
CDR3: CASSPGRQEIQAFF

V: TRBV7-2
J: TRBJ2-3
size: .
D: TRBD2
DNA: TGTGCCAGCAGCTTCGGGGGGAGCACAGATACGCAGTATTTT
CDR3: CASSFGGSTDTQYF

V: TRBV2
J: TRBJ2-3
size: .
D: .
DNA: TGTGCCAGCGGGGGTAGAAGGGGGAGCACAGATACGCAGTATTTT
CDR3: CASGGRRGSTDTQYF

V: TRBV7-9
J: TRBJ2-2
size: .
D: .
DNA: TGTGCCAGCAGCTCCCGGGGAGTCGGAGGCGGGGAGCTGTTTTTT
CDR3: CASSSRGVGGGELFF

V: TRBV4-2
J: TRBJ2-7
size: .
D: TRBD2
DNA: TGTGCCAGCAGCCAAATAGCGGGGGCAGGGGAGCAGTACTTC
CDR3: CASSQIAGAGEQYF